Many counts were recorded for the clone carrying this T cell receptor (beta chain). Its antigen is still unknown. Making the TCR beta libraries involved quantitative 5'-RACE with molecular barcodes. TCRdb called the 5' RACE reads again in MiXCR, with one record for every CDR3 protein. The table includes 150,000 to 200,000 distinct CDR3 sequences, around a sixth detected once. These data belong to a study of CD8 T cells in ankylosing spondylitis. Notes on the study in general: Under 10 highly homologous variants formed a TCR beta motif that appeared characteristic of ankylosing spondylitis blood. The authors reported significant enrichment of disease-linked clones in matched ankylosing spondylitis synovial fluid. Peripheral blood samples showed relatively rare disease-linked clones, and these clones were CD8+.

Sequenced sample: blood, either unsorted or a sorted T cell fraction (not recorded which). This TCR was sampled from a male donor under 30 with ankylosing spondylitis or in good health (not recorded which).

CDR3 sequence: CASSETHGMYEQYF. The CDR3 coding sequence is TGTGCCAGCAGTGAAACCCACGGGATGTACGAGCAGTACTTC. The chain combines TRBV25-1 with TRBJ2-7; TRBD2 is a possible D gene (5 bases). Between the trimmed V and J ends, which lost 2 bases and 4 bases, there was a span of 12 bases. Germline assignment: CDR1 MGHDK and CDR2 SYGVNS. The CDR3 is 14 amino acids.